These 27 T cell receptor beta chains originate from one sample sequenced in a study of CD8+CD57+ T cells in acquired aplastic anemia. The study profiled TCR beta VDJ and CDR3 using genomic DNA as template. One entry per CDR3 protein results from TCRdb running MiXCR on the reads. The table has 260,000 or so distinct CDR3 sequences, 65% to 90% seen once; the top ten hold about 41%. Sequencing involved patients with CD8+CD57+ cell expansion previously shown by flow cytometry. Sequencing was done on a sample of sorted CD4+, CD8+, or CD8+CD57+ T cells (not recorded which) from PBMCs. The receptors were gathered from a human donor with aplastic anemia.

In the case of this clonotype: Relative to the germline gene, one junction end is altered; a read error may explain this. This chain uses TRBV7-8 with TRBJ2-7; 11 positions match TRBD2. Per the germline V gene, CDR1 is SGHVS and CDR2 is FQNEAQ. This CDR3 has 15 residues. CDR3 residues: CASSLAGGGVYEQYF. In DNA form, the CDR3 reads TGTGCCAGCAGTTTAGCGGGGGGGGGCGTCTACGAGCAGTACTTC.

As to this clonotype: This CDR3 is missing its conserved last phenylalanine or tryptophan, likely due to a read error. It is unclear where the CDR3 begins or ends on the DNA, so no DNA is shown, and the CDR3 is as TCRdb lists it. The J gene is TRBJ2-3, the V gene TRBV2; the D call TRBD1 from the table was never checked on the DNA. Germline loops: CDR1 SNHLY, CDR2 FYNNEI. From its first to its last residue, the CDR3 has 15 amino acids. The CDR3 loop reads CASSEWYSNQPQHFG.

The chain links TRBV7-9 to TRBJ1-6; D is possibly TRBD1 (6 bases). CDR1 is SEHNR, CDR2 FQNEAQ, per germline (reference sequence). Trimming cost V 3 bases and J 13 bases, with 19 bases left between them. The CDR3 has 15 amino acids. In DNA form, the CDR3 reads TGTGCCAGCAGCTTGGGCAGAGGACAGCGGTCCCCCCTCCACTTT. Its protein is CASSLGRGQRSPLHF.

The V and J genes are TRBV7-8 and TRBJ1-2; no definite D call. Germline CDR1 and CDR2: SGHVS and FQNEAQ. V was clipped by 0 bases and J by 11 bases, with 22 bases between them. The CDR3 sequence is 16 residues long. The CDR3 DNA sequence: TGTGCCAGCAGCTTAGCGCGAGGACCCGATACGCATGATTACACCTTC. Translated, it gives CASSLARGPDTHDYTF.

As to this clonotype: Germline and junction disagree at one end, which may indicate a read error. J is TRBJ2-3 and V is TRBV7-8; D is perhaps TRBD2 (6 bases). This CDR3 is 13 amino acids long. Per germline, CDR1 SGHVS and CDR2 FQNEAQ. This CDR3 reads CASGVGGADETHF. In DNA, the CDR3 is TGTGCCAGCGGCGTCGGGGGAGCAGATGAGACGCATTTT.

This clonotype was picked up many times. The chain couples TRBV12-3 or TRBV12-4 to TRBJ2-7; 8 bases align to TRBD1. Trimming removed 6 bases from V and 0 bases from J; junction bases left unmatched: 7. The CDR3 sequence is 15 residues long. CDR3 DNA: TGTGCCAGCAGCCAGACAGGGGTTAACTCCTACGAGCAGTACTTC. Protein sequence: CASSQTGVNSYEQYF.

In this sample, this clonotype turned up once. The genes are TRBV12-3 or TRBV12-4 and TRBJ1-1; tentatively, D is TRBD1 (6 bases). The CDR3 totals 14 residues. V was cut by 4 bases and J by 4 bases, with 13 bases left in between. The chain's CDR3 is CASSWGGLGTEAFF. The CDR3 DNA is TGTGCCAGCAGTTGGGGGGGGCTGGGCACTGAAGCTTTCTTT.

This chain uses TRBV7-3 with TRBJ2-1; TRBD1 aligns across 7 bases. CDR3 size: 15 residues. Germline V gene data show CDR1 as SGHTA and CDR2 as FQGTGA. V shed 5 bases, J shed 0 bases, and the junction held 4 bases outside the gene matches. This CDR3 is CASSPGGSSYNEQFF. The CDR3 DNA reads TGTGCCAGCAGCCCAGGGGGAAGCTCCTACAATGAGCAGTTCTTC.

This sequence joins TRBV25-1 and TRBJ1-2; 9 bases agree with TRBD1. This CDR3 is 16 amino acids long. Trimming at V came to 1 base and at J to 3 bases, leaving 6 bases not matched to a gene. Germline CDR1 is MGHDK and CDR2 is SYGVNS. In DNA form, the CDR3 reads TGTGCCAGCAGTGAATGGAGGACAGGGGATTACTATGGCTACACCTTC. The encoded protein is CASSEWRTGDYYGYTF.

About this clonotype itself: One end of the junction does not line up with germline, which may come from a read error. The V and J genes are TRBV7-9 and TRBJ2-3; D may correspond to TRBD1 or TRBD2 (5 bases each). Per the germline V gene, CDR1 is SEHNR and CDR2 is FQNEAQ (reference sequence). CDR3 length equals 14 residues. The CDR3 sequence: CASRVAGGRSYHDF. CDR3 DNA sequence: TGCGCCAGCAGGGTTGCAGGAGGTCGCTCCTACCATGATTTT.

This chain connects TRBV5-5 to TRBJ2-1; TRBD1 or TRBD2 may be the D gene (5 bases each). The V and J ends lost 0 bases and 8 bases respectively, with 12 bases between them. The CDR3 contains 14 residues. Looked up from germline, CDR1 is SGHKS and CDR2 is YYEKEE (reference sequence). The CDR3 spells CASSLDRTLDEQFF. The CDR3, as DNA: TGTGCCAGCAGCTTGGACAGGACTCTTGATGAGCAGTTCTTC.

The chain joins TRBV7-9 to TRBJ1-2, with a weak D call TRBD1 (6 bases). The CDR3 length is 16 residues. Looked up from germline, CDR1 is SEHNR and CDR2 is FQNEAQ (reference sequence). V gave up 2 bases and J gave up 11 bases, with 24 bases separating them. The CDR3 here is CASSLRGRGLSYEYTF. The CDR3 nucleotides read TGTGCCAGCAGCTTACGGGGAAGGGGGTTGAGCTATGAGTACACCTTC.

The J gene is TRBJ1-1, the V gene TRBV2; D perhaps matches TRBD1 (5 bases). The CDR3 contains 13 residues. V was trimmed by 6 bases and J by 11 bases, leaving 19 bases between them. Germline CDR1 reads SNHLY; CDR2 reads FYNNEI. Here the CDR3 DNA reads TGTGCCAGCAGCTTAGGGTCAGGGACTGCGGCTTTCTTT. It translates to CASSLGSGTAAFF.

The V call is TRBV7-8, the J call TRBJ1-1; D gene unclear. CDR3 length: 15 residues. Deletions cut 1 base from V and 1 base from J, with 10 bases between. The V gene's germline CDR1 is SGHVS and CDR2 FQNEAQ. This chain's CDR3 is CASSLDLAPNTEAFF. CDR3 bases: TGTGCCAGCAGCTTAGATCTAGCACCGAACACTGAAGCTTTCTTT.

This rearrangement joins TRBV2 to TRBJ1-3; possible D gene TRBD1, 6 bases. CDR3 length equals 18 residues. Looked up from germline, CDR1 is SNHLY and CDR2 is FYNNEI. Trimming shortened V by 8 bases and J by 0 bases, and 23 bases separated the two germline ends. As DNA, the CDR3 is TGTGCCAGCGAGAGGGGAAAGACAGGACTATTCTCTGGAAACACCATATATTTT. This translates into CASERGKTGLFSGNTIYF.

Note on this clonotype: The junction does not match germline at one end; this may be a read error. CDR3 protein: CAYGLAGCQETQYF. CDR3 sequence (DNA): TGTGCCTACGGGTTAGCGGGGTGCCAAGAGACCCAGTACTTT. The chain joins TRBV7-9 to TRBJ2-3; 8 bases are shared with TRBD2. The CDR3 runs to 14 residues. CDR1 SEHNR and CDR2 FQNEAQ come from the germline V gene (reference sequence).

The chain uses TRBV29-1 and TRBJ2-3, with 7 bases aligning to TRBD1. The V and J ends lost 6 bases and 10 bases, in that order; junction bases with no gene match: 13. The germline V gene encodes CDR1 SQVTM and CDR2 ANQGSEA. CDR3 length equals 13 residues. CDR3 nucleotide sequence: TGCAGCGTGTCGGGACAGACCACCGACGCGCAGTATTTT. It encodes CSVSGQTTDAQYF.

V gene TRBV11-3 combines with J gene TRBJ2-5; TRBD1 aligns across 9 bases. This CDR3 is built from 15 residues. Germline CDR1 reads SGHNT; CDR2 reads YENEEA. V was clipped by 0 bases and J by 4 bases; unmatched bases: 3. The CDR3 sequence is CASSLEVTGGETQYF. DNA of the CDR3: TGTGCCAGCAGCTTAGAGGTGACAGGGGGAGAGACCCAGTACTTC.

The CDR3 DNA sequence: TGTGCCAGCAGTCCCGACAGGGAAGCTTTCTTT. Protein: CASSPDREAFF. The chain has TRBV12-3 or TRBV12-4 and TRBJ1-1, with D possibly TRBD1 on 6 matching bases. V gave up 5 bases and J gave up 8 bases, with 9 bases separating them. The CDR3 is 11 residues long.

CDR3 bases: TGCGCCAGCAGCCCGCGAGATAGCGATATGTTTTTT. Its translation: CASSPRDSDMFF. The chain has TRBV5-1 and TRBJ2-2; TRBD2 is a possible D gene (5 bases). The germline V gene encodes CDR1 SGHRS and CDR2 YFSETQ. The germline V and J ends were trimmed by 4 bases and 15 bases, with 16 bases remaining between them. The CDR3 runs to 12 residues.

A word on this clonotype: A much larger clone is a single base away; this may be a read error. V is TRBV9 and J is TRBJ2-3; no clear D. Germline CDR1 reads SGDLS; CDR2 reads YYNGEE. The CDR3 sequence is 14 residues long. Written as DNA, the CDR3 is TGTGCCAGCGGAGTAGCTGGGAACATTCAGTCCTACGATTTT. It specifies CASGVAGNIQSYDF.

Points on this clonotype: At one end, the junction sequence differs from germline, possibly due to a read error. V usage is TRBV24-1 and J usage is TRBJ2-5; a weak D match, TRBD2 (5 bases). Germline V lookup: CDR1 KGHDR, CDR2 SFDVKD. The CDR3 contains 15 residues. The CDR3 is CASSGCGRTQETQYF. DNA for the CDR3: TGTGCCAGCAGTGGCTGCGGCAGGACTCAAGAGACCCAGTACTTC.

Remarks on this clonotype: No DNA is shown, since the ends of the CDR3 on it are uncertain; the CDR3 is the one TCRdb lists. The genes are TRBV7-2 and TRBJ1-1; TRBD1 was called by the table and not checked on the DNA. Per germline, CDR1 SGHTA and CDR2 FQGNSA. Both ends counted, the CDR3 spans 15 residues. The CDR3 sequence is CASSWGQGSNYGAFF.

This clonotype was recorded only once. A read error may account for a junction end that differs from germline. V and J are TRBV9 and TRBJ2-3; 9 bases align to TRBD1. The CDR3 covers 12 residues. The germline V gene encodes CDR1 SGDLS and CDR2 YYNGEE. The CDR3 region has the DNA TGTGCCAGCAGGACAGGGGGTGATAAACAGTTTTTT. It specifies CASRTGGDKQFF.

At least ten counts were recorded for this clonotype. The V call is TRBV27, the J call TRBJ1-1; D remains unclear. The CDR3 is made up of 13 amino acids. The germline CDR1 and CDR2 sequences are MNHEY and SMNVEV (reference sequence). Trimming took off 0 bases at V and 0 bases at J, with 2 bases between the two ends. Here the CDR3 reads CASSLSMNTEAFF. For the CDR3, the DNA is TGTGCCAGCAGTTTATCAATGAACACTGAAGCTTTCTTT.

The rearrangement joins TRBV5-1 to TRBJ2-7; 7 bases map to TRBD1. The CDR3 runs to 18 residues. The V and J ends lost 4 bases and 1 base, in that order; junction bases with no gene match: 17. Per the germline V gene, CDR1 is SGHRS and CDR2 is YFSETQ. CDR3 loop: CASSPPRDRAALSYEQYV. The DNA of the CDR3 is TGCGCCAGCAGCCCACCCCGAGACAGGGCAGCCCTTTCCTACGAGCAGTACGTC.

Here the CDR3 DNA reads TGTGCCATCAGTGAGTCGGGGACAGGGCACGAGCAGTACGTC. Protein product: CAISESGTGHEQYV. The chain uses TRBV10-3 and TRBJ2-7, with TRBD1 matching 9 bases. The CDR3 contains 14 residues. Trimming removed 0 bases from V and 5 bases from J; junction bases left unmatched: 2. Germline loops: CDR1 ENHRY, CDR2 SYGVKD.